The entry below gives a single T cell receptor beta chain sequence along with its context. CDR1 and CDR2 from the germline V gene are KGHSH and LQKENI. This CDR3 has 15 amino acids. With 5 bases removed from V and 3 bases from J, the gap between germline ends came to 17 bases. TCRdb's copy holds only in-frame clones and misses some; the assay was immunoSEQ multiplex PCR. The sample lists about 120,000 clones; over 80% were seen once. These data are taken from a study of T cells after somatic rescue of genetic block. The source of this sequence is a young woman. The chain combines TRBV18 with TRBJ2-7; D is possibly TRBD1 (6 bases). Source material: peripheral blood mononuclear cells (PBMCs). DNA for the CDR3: TGTGCCAGCTCATTACCGACAGGAGCCAACTACGAGCAGTACTTC. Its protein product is CASSLPTGANYEQYF.